Shown below are 31 T cell receptor beta chains from a single sample sequenced in a study of cytomegalovirus exposure and HLA in healthy donors. Both 60 Vbeta primers and 13 Jbeta primers went into the PCR. The repertoire was sequenced with immunoSEQ multiplex PCR; TCRdb's copy has only in-frame clones and lacks some. The profile covers 79,000 or so clones, with 73% appearing a single time and 15% to 20% taken by the ten largest. The sequenced sample consisted of PBMCs. Receptors were obtained from a middle-aged woman in good health and CMV-seropositive.

The CDR3 bases are TGTGCCAGCAGCCCAAGACAGCAACGGAACACCATATATTTT. It yields the protein CASSPRQQRNTIYF. This chain uses TRBV7-9 with TRBJ1-3, with D maybe TRBD1 (5 bases). Trimming took 5 bases from V and 7 from J, leaving 15 bases between them. The CDR3 extends over 14 amino acids. The germline gives CDR1 SEHNR, CDR2 FQNEAQ (reference sequence). Variable domain in full (rest from reference TRBV7-9 and TRBJ1-3): DTGVSQNPRHKITKRGQNVTFRCDPISEHNRLYWYRQTLGQGPEFLTYFQNEAQLEKSRLLSDRFSAERPKGSFSTLEIQRTEQGDSAMYLCASSPRQQRNTIYFGEGSWLTVV.

V usage is TRBV2 and J usage is TRBJ2-7; TRBD2 is a possible D gene (6 bases). Germline V CDR1 and CDR2: SNHLY, FYNNEI. V lost 0 bases and J lost 6, with 9 bases in between. The CDR3 is 13 amino acids. CDR3 DNA: TGTGCCAGCAGTGAAGCGGCGGGGCTCGAGCAGTACTTC. Residues: CASSEAAGLEQYF.

V is TRBV29-1 and J is TRBJ1-1; TRBD1 is a possible D gene (5 bases). Trimming cost V 5 bases and J 8 bases, with 15 bases left between them. The germline gives CDR1 SQVTM, CDR2 ANQGSEA. The CDR3 contains 12 residues. The CDR3 is CSVNGGRGEAFF. CDR3 coding DNA: TGCAGCGTTAACGGGGGTAGGGGAGAAGCTTTCTTT. Using reference TRBV29-1 and TRBJ1-1 for the parts outside the CDR3, the full variable domain is SAVISQKPSRDICQRGTSLTIQCQVDSQVTMMFWYRQQPGQSLTLIATANQGSEATYESGFVIDKFPISRPNLTFSTLTVSNMSPEDSSIYLCSVNGGRGEAFFGQGTRLTVV.

As to this clone: This probably arose from a read error, given a far larger clone one base away. Other DNA sequences of this sample code for an identical CDR3. The chain joins TRBV25-1 to TRBJ1-1; weak D call: TRBD1 (5 bases). Looked up from germline, CDR1 is MGHDK and CDR2 is SYGVNS. The CDR3 has 13 residues. The V end lost 4 bases, the J end lost 4 bases, and 10 bases lay between the germline ends. The CDR3 loop is CASSVRGITEAFF. The DNA of the CDR3 is TGTGCCAGCAGTGTAAGGGGAATCACTGAAGCTTTCTTT.

This chain joins TRBV7-2 and TRBJ1-5; 9 bases match TRBD1. There are 15 residues in the CDR3. Germline-derived CDR1 and CDR2 are SGHTA and FQGNSA. V lost 1 base and J lost 2; bases outside the gene matches: 0. Written as DNA, the CDR3 is TGTGCCAGCAGCTTAGGGACAGGGGGCAATCAGCCCCAGCATTTT. Translated: CASSLGTGGNQPQHF.

The rearrangement uses TRBV7-2 and TRBJ2-7, with D possibly matching TRBD1 (6 bases). The length of the CDR3 is 12 residues. V gave up 3 bases and J gave up 6 bases, with 9 bases separating them. Germline V gene data show CDR1 as SGHTA and CDR2 as FQGNSA. The CDR3: CASSFVGGEQYF. The CDR3 DNA is TGTGCCAGCAGCTTTGTAGGGGGCGAGCAGTACTTC.

This clone was observed a few times. The chain couples TRBV30 to TRBJ2-2; 8 nucleotides match TRBD2. The germline gives CDR1 GTSNPN, CDR2 SVGIG (reference sequence). The CDR3 covers 14 residues. The junction had 4 bases not matched to a gene; V was cut back by 1 base and J by 6 bases. CDR3 protein: CAWSAGGSAGELFF. The CDR3 DNA reads as TGTGCCTGGAGTGCGGGGGGGTCGGCCGGGGAGCTGTTTTTT.

V usage is TRBV6-1 and J usage is TRBJ1-5; D is uncertain. Germline CDR1 reads MNHNS; CDR2 reads SASEGT. V was cut by 2 bases and J by 2 bases, with 10 bases left in between. CDR3 length: 15 amino acids. CDR3 loop: CASSEPRGGNQPQHF. In DNA, the CDR3 is TGTGCCAGCAGTGAACCCCGCGGGGGCAATCAGCCCCAGCATTTT.

J is TRBJ2-7 and V is TRBV4-1; 9 bases align to TRBD1. Trimming cost V 8 bases and J 0 bases; bases outside gene matches: 8. CDR1 MGHRA and CDR2 YSYEKL come from the germline V gene. The CDR3 has 15 amino acids. In DNA form, the CDR3 reads TGCGCCAGCCACCCTACAGGGGGCATCTCCTACGAGCAGTACTTC. Translating it yields CASHPTGGISYEQYF.

V and J are TRBV10-3 and TRBJ2-2, with D tentatively TRBD2 (6 bases). Trimming removed 7 bases at V and 3 bases at J, with 18 bases between. This CDR3 has 16 residues. The germline V gene encodes CDR1 ENHRY and CDR2 SYGVKD. For the CDR3, the DNA is TGTGCCATCACGTCTAGCGCCTACCGGGACACCGGGGAGCTGTTTTTT. It codes for CAITSSAYRDTGELFF.

The V and J genes are TRBV27 and TRBJ1-2; 8 bases map to TRBD1. V gave up 7 bases and J gave up 3 bases; unmatched junction bases: 7. The germline CDR1 and CDR2 sequences are MNHEY and SMNVEV (reference sequence). CDR3 size: 14 residues. The CDR3 is CASIQTGVDYGYTF. The CDR3 region has the DNA TGTGCCAGCATTCAGACAGGGGTGGACTATGGCTACACCTTC.

J is TRBJ1-6 and V is TRBV2; perhaps TRBD1 as D (6 bases). The CDR3 is made up of 14 amino acids. CDR1 SNHLY and CDR2 FYNNEI come from the germline V gene. Between the trimmed V and J ends, which lost 6 bases and 4 bases, there was a span of 10 bases. CDR3 protein: CASSVGQYNSPLHF. CDR3 nucleotides: TGTGCCAGCAGCGTAGGACAGTATAATTCACCCCTCCACTTT.

The V call is TRBV4-2, the J call TRBJ2-1; weak D call: TRBD2 (6 bases). Germline values: CDR1 LGHNA, CDR2 YNFKEQ. V lost 4 bases, J lost 6 bases, and 25 bases lay in between. CDR3 size: 18 residues. CDR3 bases: TGTGCCAGCAGCCCTCAGGACGTTGCGGGGCAAGCCCCCAATGAGCAGTTCTTC. As protein: CASSPQDVAGQAPNEQFF.

The V call is TRBV19, the J call TRBJ2-7; TRBD2 might be the D (5 bases). The CDR3 is 13 residues long. V was pared by 4 bases and J by 2 bases, with 9 bases between. Germline V gene data show CDR1 as LNHDA and CDR2 as SQIVND (reference sequence). The DNA of the CDR3 is TGTGCCAGTAGTAAAGGAGGCCCCTACGAGCAGTACTTC. Protein product: CASSKGGPYEQYF.

The CDR3 nucleotides are TGTGCCAGCAGCTACCGGGACAGGGGTGGCACTGAAGCTTTCTTT. It translates to CASSYRDRGGTEAFF. The chain carries TRBV7-8 and TRBJ1-1; TRBD1 matches at 10 bases. The germline CDR1 and CDR2 sequences are SGHVS and FQNEAQ. Trimming at V came to 4 bases and at J to 4 bases, leaving 6 bases not matched to a gene. This CDR3 has 15 amino acids.

The rearrangement uses TRBV5-4 and TRBJ1-1; D uncertain. V lost 4 bases to trimming and J lost 6 bases, with 19 bases between them. Germline lookup yields CDR1 SGHNT and CDR2 YYREEE (reference sequence). CDR3 length: 15 amino acids. CDR3 in amino acids: CASSPQWVGSAEAFF. CDR3 bases: TGTGCCAGCAGCCCCCAGTGGGTGGGTAGCGCTGAAGCTTTCTTT.

The V gene is TRBV6-1, the J gene TRBJ2-7; D is unresolved. The CDR3 spans 11 residues. Germline CDR1 reads MNHNS; CDR2 reads SASEGT. With 3 bases removed from V and 3 bases from J, the gap between germline ends came to 3 bases. This CDR3 is CASSDFYEQYF. CDR3 nucleotide sequence: TGTGCCAGCAGTGACTTCTACGAGCAGTACTTC.

The chain employs TRBV6-1 and TRBJ1-2; maybe TRBD1 (5 bases). Trimming shortened V by 2 bases and J by 6 bases, and 19 bases separated the two germline ends. This CDR3 is 16 amino acids long. Germline CDR1 MNHNS, CDR2 SASEGT. The CDR3 nucleotides read TGTGCCAGCAGTGAACAGGGATCACAAGACCTCAATGGCTACACCTTC. Translating gives CASSEQGSQDLNGYTF.

The CDR3 here is CASQNPGQGQETQYF. The CDR3, as DNA: TGTGCCAGCCAAAACCCGGGACAGGGCCAAGAGACCCAGTACTTC. The chain combines TRBV5-4 with TRBJ2-5, with 9 bases matching TRBD1. CDR1 is SGHNT and CDR2 is YYREEE in the germline V gene (reference sequence). This CDR3 contains 15 residues. Germline trimming cut 7 bases from V and 1 base from J; bases unmatched to any gene: 8.

The V call is TRBV13, the J call TRBJ2-5; 12 bases are shared with TRBD2. The CDR3 totals 16 residues. The trim removed 3 bases at V and 4 bases at J, leaving 6 bases unmatched. Germline V gene data show CDR1 as PRHDT and CDR2 as FYEKMQ (reference sequence). The CDR3 nucleotides are TGTGCCAGCAGCTTTCGACTAGCGGGAGTTCTAGAGACCCAGTACTTC. Translating it yields CASSFRLAGVLETQYF.

The chain recombines TRBV30 with TRBJ1-2; possibly TRBD1 for D (5 bases). This CDR3 spans 13 amino acids. Germline V lookup: CDR1 GTSNPN, CDR2 SVGIG (reference sequence). V dropped 0 bases and J dropped 8 bases, with 13 bases sitting between them. CDR3 protein: CAWSVLGTGGYTF. Here the CDR3 DNA reads TGTGCCTGGAGTGTACTGGGGACTGGCGGCTACACCTTC.

The chain joins TRBV11-2 to TRBJ1-3; TRBD1 matches 9 bases. The CDR3 is 15 amino acids. V lost 5 bases to trimming and J lost 4 bases; unmatched junction nucleotides: 6. The V gene's germline CDR1 is SGHAT and CDR2 FQNNGV. The DNA of the CDR3 is TGTGCCAGCAGCCTCGACAGGGGGTACGGAAACACCATATATTTT. Protein: CASSLDRGYGNTIYF.

This clone was counted only a few times. The junction departs from germline at one end; a sequencing error may be responsible. The chain has TRBV6-1 and TRBJ2-7, with D tentatively TRBD2 (6 bases). From germline, CDR1 is MNHNS and CDR2 SASEGT. The CDR3 is 15 residues long. CDR3 in DNA: TGTGCCAGCAGAGAAGAGGGACTCCTTAGCTACGAGCAGTACTTC. As protein: CASREEGLLSYEQYF.

Note on this clone: Other nucleotide sequences from this sample produce the same CDR3. V gene TRBV15 combines with J gene TRBJ2-7; 7 bases match TRBD1. The CDR3 spans 15 residues. V shed 5 bases, J shed 7 bases, and the junction held 14 bases outside the gene matches. Germline loops: CDR1 LNHNV, CDR2 YYDKDF (reference sequence). The CDR3 nucleotides are TGTGCCACCAGCGGATCGACAGGGAGTCCTGTTGAGCAGTACTTC. It encodes CATSGSTGSPVEQYF.

The chain combines TRBV6-6 with TRBJ1-5; 9 bases agree with TRBD1. V was clipped by 7 bases and J by 2 bases; unmatched bases: 9. Germline CDR1 MNHNY, CDR2 SVGAGI (reference sequence). This CDR3 has 16 amino acids. The DNA for the CDR3 is TGTGCCAGCACGAGGGACAGGGTTGGTGGCAATCAGCCCCAGCATTTT. Amino acid sequence: CASTRDRVGGNQPQHF.

This clone appeared a single time. The chain uses TRBV7-9 and TRBJ1-5; 8 bases match TRBD1. Germline V CDR1 and CDR2: SEHNR, FQNEAQ (reference sequence). The CDR3 loop spans 15 amino acids. J was trimmed by 4 bases and V by 2 bases; bases with no gene match: 4. The CDR3 DNA reads as TGTGCCAGCAGCTTATCAGGGGGCAGGAATCAGCCCCAGCATTTT. Translation: CASSLSGGRNQPQHF.

J is TRBJ2-1 and V is TRBV27; 9 bases match TRBD2. Germline V gene lookup returns CDR1 MNHEY and CDR2 SMNVEV (reference sequence). J was trimmed by 15 bases and V by 0 bases; bases with no gene match: 9. The CDR3 has 14 residues. The CDR3 nucleotides read TGTGCCAGCAGTTTATCGTCTAGCGGGGCCCAGGGGTTCTTC. This translates into CASSLSSSGAQGFF.

The chain employs TRBV7-2 and TRBJ1-2, with TRBD1 identical over 7 bases. The germline V gene has CDR1 SGHTA and CDR2 FQGNSA. The CDR3 is 14 residues long. J gave up 2 bases and V 6 bases, and 6 bases lay outside the gene matches. CDR3 protein: CASRGATGNYGYTF. Written as DNA, the CDR3 is TGTGCCAGCAGAGGGGCGACAGGGAACTATGGCTACACCTTC. Supplemented by reference TRBV7-2 and TRBJ1-2, the full variable domain reads GAGVSQSPSNKVTEKGKDVELRCDPISGHTALYWYRQSLGQGLEFLIYFQGNSAPDKSGLPSDRFSAERTGGSVSTLTIQRTQQEDSAVYLCASRGATGNYGYTFGSGTRLTVV.

This clone was seen only a few times. The chain couples TRBV10-3 to TRBJ2-1; unclear D gene. The CDR3 sequence is 13 residues long. Germline assignment: CDR1 ENHRY and CDR2 SYGVKD. Trimming stripped 8 bases from V and 8 bases from J, with 16 bases between. The CDR3, as DNA: TGTGCCATCTTGTGGGCCCTGGGCTATGAGCAGTTCTTC. It yields the protein CAILWALGYEQFF.

V usage is TRBV6-5 and J usage is TRBJ1-1; D ambiguous. With 7 bases removed from V and 4 bases from J, the gap between germline ends came to 16 bases. This CDR3 has 14 amino acids. Germline V lookup: CDR1 MNHEY, CDR2 SVGAGI. The CDR3 spells CASINGLPGTEAFF. The CDR3 DNA sequence: TGTGCCAGCATTAACGGACTTCCGGGCACTGAAGCTTTCTTT.

The chain uses TRBV4-3 and TRBJ2-5; TRBD2 is a possible D gene (5 bases). CDR1 LGHNA and CDR2 YSLEER come from the germline V gene. This CDR3 region has 14 residues. V lost 1 base and J lost 3, with 9 bases in between. CDR3 in amino acids: CASSQGVGEETQYF. The CDR3 nucleotides read TGCGCCAGCAGCCAAGGTGTCGGGGAAGAGACCCAGTACTTC.